One sample yielded the 13 T cell receptor beta chains listed below, sequenced in a study of blood T cell repertoires in COVID-19. Libraries were prepared by immunoSEQ multiplex PCR; TCRdb keeps only in-frame clonotypes and omits some of them. The sample contains about 240,000 clones, about four fifths of which appear only once. Specimen: peripheral blood. The receptors derive from a woman aged 70-85 years with acute or convalescent COVID-19.

J is TRBJ1-1 and V is TRBV30; D might be TRBD1 (6 bases). This CDR3 region has 14 residues. Trimming pared 0 bases from V and 5 bases from J, leaving 13 bases between. The germline V gene has CDR1 GTSNPN and CDR2 SVGIG (reference sequence). The CDR3, as DNA: TGTGCCTGGAGTGTACAGGGTGTTTGGACTGAAGCTTTCTTT. Its protein product is CAWSVQGVWTEAFF.

This clone was counted once. This chain uses TRBV11-2 with TRBJ2-5; 12 positions match TRBD2. V lost 3 bases to trimming and J lost 5 bases; unmatched junction nucleotides: 7. The CDR3 loop spans 16 amino acids. Germline CDR1 and CDR2: SGHAT and FQNNGV. This chain's CDR3 is CASSFLAGGLSETQYF. DNA for the CDR3: TGTGCCAGCAGCTTTCTAGCGGGGGGGCTCTCGGAGACCCAGTACTTC. Full variable domain (remainder filled in from reference TRBV11-2 and TRBJ2-5): EAGVAQSPRYKIIEKRQSVAFWCNPISGHATLYWYQQILGQGPKLLIQFQNNGVVDDSQLPKDRFSAERLKGVDSTLKIQPAKLEDSAVYLCASSFLAGGLSETQYFGPGTRLLVL.

In its sample, this clone was seen once. This chain connects TRBV5-6 to TRBJ2-7, with D possibly TRBD1 on 5 matching bases. The CDR3 is made up of 14 amino acids. Germline V CDR1 and CDR2: SGHDT, YYEEEE. Between the trimmed V and J ends, which lost 3 bases and 1 base, there was a span of 11 bases. CDR3 amino acids: CASSSIDSSYEQYF. CDR3 nucleotide sequence: TGTGCCAGCAGCTCCATCGACAGTTCCTACGAGCAGTACTTC.

The rearrangement links TRBV5-6 to TRBJ1-2, with 9 bases that match TRBD1. CDR3 length: 14 residues. Losses at the gene ends were 3 bases for V and 4 bases for J; bases not matched to a gene: 4. Germline loops: CDR1 SGHDT, CDR2 YYEEEE. DNA of the CDR3: TGTGCCAGCAGCTCCGGGACAGGGACCTATGGCTACACCTTC. Protein product: CASSSGTGTYGYTF.

The chain has TRBV30 and TRBJ1-5, with 9 positions matching TRBD1. CDR1 is GTSNPN and CDR2 is SVGIG in the germline V gene (reference sequence). The V and J ends lost 0 bases and 7 bases, in that order; junction bases with no gene match: 4. The length of the CDR3 is 14 residues. CDR3 DNA: TGTGCCTGGAGTGTAGGGACAGGGAGACAGCCCCAGCATTTT. Encoded protein: CAWSVGTGRQPQHF.

This clone has a handful of counts. This chain uses TRBV19 with TRBJ1-5; possibly TRBD1 for D (5 bases). The V gene lost 10 bases and the J gene lost 0 bases, with 7 bases spanning the gap. This CDR3 has 12 residues. CDR1 LNHDA and CDR2 SQIVND come from the germline V gene (reference sequence). The chain's CDR3 is CATQGSNQPQHF. The CDR3 DNA sequence: TGTGCCACCCAGGGTAGCAATCAGCCCCAGCATTTT.

The gene calls are TRBV10-3 and TRBJ2-7; 7 bases are a match to TRBD1. Germline V gene data show CDR1 as ENHRY and CDR2 as SYGVKD. The ends lost 10 bases at V and 3 bases at J; junction bases unmatched: 15. This CDR3 spans 15 amino acids. CDR3 sequence: CATARQGVNGYEQYF. In nucleotides, the CDR3 is TGTGCCACCGCCCGCCAGGGGGTGAATGGCTACGAGCAGTACTTC.

The chain combines TRBV19 with TRBJ2-2, with D possibly matching TRBD1 (5 bases). V was trimmed by 3 bases and J by 4 bases, leaving 9 bases between them. CDR1 is LNHDA and CDR2 is SQIVND in the germline V gene (reference sequence). The length of the CDR3 is 14 residues. The CDR3 region has the DNA TGTGCCAGTAGTATCGCCCAGGGCACCGGGGAGCTGTTTTTT. Translated: CASSIAQGTGELFF.

V and J are TRBV27 and TRBJ1-3, with D maybe TRBD1 (5 bases). There are 16 residues in the CDR3. From germline, CDR1 is MNHEY and CDR2 SMNVEV (reference sequence). With 0 bases removed from V and 0 bases from J, the gap between germline ends came to 9 bases. The CDR3 DNA reads as TGTGCCAGCAGTTTATCGGGGGGAAGCTCTGGAAACACCATATATTTT. It yields the protein CASSLSGGSSGNTIYF.

The J gene is TRBJ2-3, the V gene TRBV6-5, with TRBD1 as a possible D gene (5 bases). The CDR3 is made up of 13 amino acids. Trimming pared 6 bases from V and 3 bases from J, leaving 10 bases between. Germline V gene sequence: CDR1 MNHEY, CDR2 SVGAGI. The CDR3 protein is CASRMQGTDTQYF. CDR3 nucleotides: TGTGCCAGCAGGATGCAGGGAACAGATACGCAGTATTTT.

J is TRBJ1-2 and V is TRBV18, with D maybe TRBD1 (5 bases). This CDR3 has 16 residues. Trimming took 4 bases from V and 3 from J, leaving 18 bases between them. Germline CDR1 and CDR2: KGHSH and LQKENI. CDR3 amino acids: CASSRSLIDSDYGYTF. CDR3 DNA sequence: TGTGCCAGCTCACGCTCGCTGATTGACAGCGACTATGGCTACACCTTC.

The chain couples TRBV18 to TRBJ2-3, with 7 nucleotides matching TRBD1. Trimming at V came to 3 bases and at J to 0 bases, leaving 12 bases not matched to a gene. Germline CDR1 is KGHSH and CDR2 is LQKENI. The CDR3 consists of 18 residues. The DNA for the CDR3 is TGTGCCAGCTCACCCCTAGACCGGACAGGACGGAGCACAGATACGCAGTATTTT. As protein: CASSPLDRTGRSTDTQYF.

The chain employs TRBV10-1 and TRBJ1-5, with D maybe TRBD1 (6 bases). Per germline, CDR1 WNHNN and CDR2 SYGVQD (reference sequence). V lost 6 bases, J lost 0 bases, and 15 bases lay in between. The CDR3 spans 16 residues. The CDR3 DNA is TGCGCCAGCAGAGAATATAACAGGGATAGCAATCAGCCCCAGCATTTT. Translating it yields CASREYNRDSNQPQHF.